The rows below give T cell receptor beta chains drawn from one sample of a study of technical replicates of blood from a few donors. Sequenced by immunoSEQ multiplex PCR; TCRdb stores in-frame clones only, minus some. The table shows around 69,000 clones, with roughly 88% occurring only once. Sample: PBMCs. The receptors stem from a human donor in good health. Some clones in this sample may be carry-over from other donors' samples. The CDR3 runs from the conserved cysteine through the conserved F or W. The D gene is left open where the match is weak.

D gene,J gene,V gene,CDR3 protein
-,TRBJ2-7,TRBV20-1,CSANSAYEQYF
TRBD2,TRBJ2-1,TRBV6-5,CASKPAGGPYNEQFF
TRBD2,TRBJ2-7,TRBV9,CASSDKREGPEQYF
TRBD1,TRBJ1-2,TRBV4-2,CASSQGEGGSYGYTF
TRBD2,TRBJ2-7,TRBV7-2,CASTYSAGDYEQYF
TRBD1,TRBJ2-7,TRBV7-9,CASSLGQGDYEQYF
-,TRBJ2-7,TRBV5-6,CASSLGWTETTVYEQYF
-,TRBJ2-2,TRBV5-1,CASLRGIDTGELFF
-,TRBJ1-3,TRBV21-1,CASSNSPRGNTIYF
-,TRBJ1-3,TRBV7-9,CASSEGLLSGNTIYF
TRBD2,TRBJ2-5,TRBV19,CASAHGSGTLRETQYF
TRBD2,TRBJ2-1,TRBV6-6,CASSGSGYYNEQFF
-,TRBJ2-1,TRBV6-6,CASSYSSNEQFF
-,TRBJ1-1,TRBV4-1,CASSQAGLGNTEAFF
-,TRBJ2-2,TRBV9,CASSVMGAGTGELFF
TRBD1,TRBJ1-3,TRBV6-6,CASSNGDSRNTIYF
TRBD1,TRBJ2-7,TRBV5-4,CASSLGGTGSYEQYF
-,TRBJ2-5,TRBV7-8,CASSWRGEETQYF
-,TRBJ1-2,TRBV9,CASSPGPGANYGYTF
-,TRBJ2-7,TRBV7-2,CASSHRLGSSYEQYF
TRBD2,TRBJ2-1,TRBV11-2,CASSTSGSGQFF
-,TRBJ1-6,TRBV7-9,CASSTTSWATNSPLHF
TRBD1,TRBJ1-3,TRBV4-3,CASSQDRGLGNTIYF
TRBD2,TRBJ2-5,TRBV7-2,CASSDLGGNWETQYF
-,TRBJ1-2,TRBV29-1,CSVIQGNYGYTF
TRBD1,TRBJ1-6,TRBV6-5,CASQGSTGRSPLHF
-,TRBJ2-1,TRBV5-1,CASSLSGGFNEQFF
TRBD2,TRBJ2-2,TRBV4-3,CASSQHGLAPGELFF
TRBD1,TRBJ2-7,TRBV7-9,CASSGPGQGAREQYF